This TCR beta chain was identified in a study of radiation and T cells in renal cell carcinoma. Study results and limitations: Top tumor clonotypes rose in blood 2 weeks post-radiation, then contracted. Pretreatment tumor biopsies were lacking, so baseline clonotypes are unknown.

Trimming cost V 7 bases and J 1 base; bases outside gene matches: 7. Germline CDR1 is MNHNS and CDR2 is SASEGT. CDR3 size: 15 residues. This clone has a handful of counts. Its specificity is not known. Profiling relied on immunoSEQ multiplex PCR, and the TCRdb table lists in-frame clones only, not all of them. Of 100,000 to 150,000 clones listed, roughly four fifths are singletons. Time point meaning: baseline pretreatment blood. The treatment denotes: 15 Gy SBRT to primary tumor, nephrectomy 4 weeks later. Blood was sampled at baseline, 2 weeks and 4 weeks after SBRT. Clear cell pathology was present in this patient's renal cell carcinoma.

The chain is built from TRBV6-1 and TRBJ2-3; 8 nucleotides align to TRBD1. The sequenced sample was blood, obtained from a patient whose treatment included radiotherapy and nephrectomy. The receptor's source is a woman aged 55-70 years with renal cell carcinoma. CDR3 region: CASKEMTGGTDTQYF. In DNA form, the CDR3 reads TGTGCCAGCAAAGAGATGACAGGGGGCACAGATACGCAGTATTTT.